This T cell receptor beta chain was identified during a study of CD8+CD57+ T cells in acquired aplastic anemia. At the level of the study: The sorted CD4+ and CD8+ cells yielded an average around 3.2 ug of DNA.

TCR beta VDJ and CDR3 profiling used genomic DNA as template. Via MiXCR, TCRdb re-called the reads, giving one row per CDR3 protein. The sample includes about 470,000 distinct CDR3 sequences, approximately 32% seen only once; the top ten take 0.82%. Whole-study results and caveats: Sharing between patients and controls was observed for roughly 30 CD8+ CDR3 sequences. Patients showed no significant difference from controls in CD8+ Simpson's diversity.

Patients selected for sequencing had displayed CD8+CD57+ cell expansion by flow cytometry. The patients, all of them, had severe acquired aplastic anemia. Note on this clonotype: The antigen remains unidentified.

CDR3 length: 16 residues. Per the germline V gene, CDR1 is MNHEY and CDR2 is SVGAGI. The germline V and J ends were trimmed by 4 bases and 9 bases, with 19 bases remaining between them. The V and J genes are TRBV6-5 and TRBJ1-6; D remains unclear. This TCR was sampled from a human donor with aplastic anemia. What was sequenced was sorted CD4+, CD8+, or CD8+CD57+ T cells (not recorded which) from PBMCs. CDR3 DNA sequence: TGTGCCAGCAGTTTCCCCCGGTCGGGGAGAGGTTCACCCCTCCACTTT. Translating gives CASSFPRSGRGSPLHF.